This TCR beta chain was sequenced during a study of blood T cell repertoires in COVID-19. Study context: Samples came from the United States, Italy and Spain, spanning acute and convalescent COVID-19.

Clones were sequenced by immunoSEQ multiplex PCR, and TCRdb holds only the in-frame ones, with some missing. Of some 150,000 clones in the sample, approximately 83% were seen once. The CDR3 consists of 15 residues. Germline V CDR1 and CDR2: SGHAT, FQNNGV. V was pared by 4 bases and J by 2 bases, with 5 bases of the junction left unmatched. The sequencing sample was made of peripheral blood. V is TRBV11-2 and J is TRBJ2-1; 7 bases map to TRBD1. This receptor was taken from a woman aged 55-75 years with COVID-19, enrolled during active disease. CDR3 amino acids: CASSSRQGPYNEQFF. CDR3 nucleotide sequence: TGTGCCAGCAGCTCAAGACAGGGTCCCTACAATGAGCAGTTCTTC. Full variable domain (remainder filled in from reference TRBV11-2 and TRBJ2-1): EAGVAQSPRYKIIEKRQSVAFWCNPISGHATLYWYQQILGQGPKLLIQFQNNGVVDDSQLPKDRFSAERLKGVDSTLKIQPAKLEDSAVYLCASSSRQGPYNEQFFGPGTRLTVL.